Shown below are 4 T cell receptor beta chains from a single sample sequenced in a study of radiotherapy plus CTLA-4 blockade in lung cancer. This table comes from immunoSEQ multiplex PCR, and its TCRdb copy is limited to in-frame clones, with some not included. The sample includes 75,000 to 100,000 clones, about four fifths of them seen just once. The input for sequencing was peripheral blood, taken from a patient treated with radiotherapy plus ipilimumab. These receptors were collected from a human donor with non-small cell lung cancer who had a partial response to radiotherapy plus ipilimumab. Some clones in this sample may be carry-over from other donors' samples.

V and J are TRBV9 and TRBJ2-5, with 10 bases that match TRBD2. This CDR3 has 16 residues. V shed 1 base, J shed 2 bases, and the junction held 5 bases outside the gene matches. The germline V gene encodes CDR1 SGDLS and CDR2 YYNGEE. CDR3 loop: CASSVSPSGGQETQYF. The DNA for the CDR3 is TGTGCCAGCAGCGTATCTCCTAGCGGGGGACAAGAGACCCAGTACTTC.

The gene calls are TRBV10-2 and TRBJ1-3; tentatively, D is TRBD1 (6 bases). Germline V gene sequence: CDR1 WSHSY, CDR2 SAAADI. The CDR3 contains 15 residues. Trimming cost V 4 bases and J 3 bases, with 13 bases left between them. The CDR3 spells CASSGTARFGNTIYF. DNA for the CDR3: TGCGCCAGCAGTGGGACAGCGAGATTTGGAAACACCATATATTTT.

This chain links TRBV5-1 with TRBJ2-1; D might be TRBD2 (5 bases). The CDR3 totals 17 residues. V was trimmed by 0 bases and J by 2 bases, leaving 15 bases between them. Looked up from germline, CDR1 is SGHRS and CDR2 is YFSETQ. DNA of the CDR3: TGCGCCAGCAGCTTGGAGGCCCTCGGGATCGCCTACAATGAGCAGTTCTTC. This translates into CASSLEALGIAYNEQFF.

This chain uses TRBV9 with TRBJ1-2; 7 bases are a match to TRBD1. Losses at the gene ends were 4 bases for V and 8 bases for J; bases not matched to a gene: 17. This CDR3 has 16 amino acids. Germline lookup yields CDR1 SGDLS and CDR2 YYNGEE. The chain's CDR3 is CASSQEITGESMGYTF. CDR3 DNA: TGTGCCAGCAGCCAGGAGATCACAGGGGAGTCTATGGGCTACACCTTC.